This is a list of T cell receptor beta chains from one sample in a study of shared clonotypes between healthy human individuals. Clones were read by immunoSEQ multiplex PCR, and TCRdb kept only the in-frame ones, dropping some. Among some 2,100,000 clones listed, approximately 96% were seen once. Sequencing was performed on naive CD4+ T cells sorted from blood. Receptors were obtained from a young man in good health. The CDR3 runs from the conserved cysteine through the conserved F or W. The D gene is left open where the match is weak. A row's size may be missing; if present it is once, few, many or a size class.

clone_size cdr3_length j_call v_call d_call cdr3_nt cdr3_aa
NA 15 TRBJ1-1 TRBV10-3 NA TGTGCCATCAGGGACTTACAGACGATGAACACTGAAGCTTTCTTT CAIRDLQTMNTEAFF
NA 15 TRBJ2-2 TRBV2 TRBD2 TGTGCCAGCACCCTTAGCGGGGCGAACACCGGGGAGCTGTTTTTT CASTLSGANTGELFF
NA 13 TRBJ1-6 TRBV30 TRBD1 TGTGCCTGGGCCGGGACAGGGCGTTCACCCCTCCACTTT CAWAGTGRSPLHF
NA 16 TRBJ2-3 TRBV11-2 NA TGTGCCAGCAGCCCGCTCGGTTCGTGGCGGGCAGATACGCAGTATTTT CASSPLGSWRADTQYF
NA 15 TRBJ1-3 TRBV5-1 NA TGCGCCAGCAGCTTTGACTCAAGCTCTGGAAACACCATATATTTT CASSFDSSSGNTIYF
once 15 TRBJ2-1 TRBV7-2 TRBD2 TGTGCCAGCAGCCCAGGACTAGCGGGGCACAATGAGCAGTTCTTC CASSPGLAGHNEQFF
once 14 TRBJ2-7 TRBV5-4 NA TGTGCCAGCAGCTTGTTTTCGACGGGCTACGAGCAGTACTTC CASSLFSTGYEQYF
NA 15 TRBJ2-1 TRBV7-3 NA TGTGCCAGCAGCCCACAGGCAGGGTTCTACAATGAGCAGTTCTTC CASSPQAGFYNEQFF
NA 16 TRBJ2-3 TRBV5-1 TRBD2 TGCGCCAGCAGCTGGACTAGCGGTCCATTCACAGATACGCAGTATTTT CASSWTSGPFTDTQYF
NA 15 TRBJ2-1 TRBV18 NA TGTGCCAGCTCACCAGACAGGAGCTCCTACAATGAGCAGTTCTTC CASSPDRSSYNEQFF
NA 15 TRBJ1-3 TRBV6-5 NA TGTGCCAGCAGTTACTCGGGGGGGATTGGAAACACCATATATTTT CASSYSGGIGNTIYF
NA 15 TRBJ2-2 TRBV28 NA TGTGCCAGCAGTTTAGCAGGAGGTCGGGCCGGGGAGCTGTTTTTT CASSLAGGRAGELFF
once 16 TRBJ1-1 TRBV28 NA TGTGCCAGCAGTCAACCGGACAGCGGGTGGGTCACTGAAGCTTTCTTT CASSQPDSGWVTEAFF
NA 14 TRBJ2-7 TRBV5-1 TRBD2 TGCGCCAGCAGCTTGGGCGGGAGAATCCACGAGCAGTACTTC CASSLGGRIHEQYF
NA 16 TRBJ2-7 TRBV5-1 TRBD2 TGCGCCAGCAGCACCGCGGTAGCGGGGGGTTTCTACGAGCAGTACTTC CASSTAVAGGFYEQYF
NA 15 TRBJ2-1 TRBV5-1 TRBD2 TGCGCCAGCAGCTTGGTGGCTAGCGGGAACAATGAGCAGTTCTTC CASSLVASGNNEQFF
NA 16 TRBJ2-2 TRBV2 NA TGTGCCAGCAGTGTGGAGAGGGCACAGAACACCGGGGAGCTGTTTTTT CASSVERAQNTGELFF
NA 14 TRBJ2-3 TRBV5-4 TRBD2 TGTGCCAGCAGCTCCGGACTAGGCACAGATACGCAGTATTTT CASSSGLGTDTQYF
NA 13 TRBJ1-2 TRBV5-1 NA TGCGCCAGCAGCTTCCGAGTTAACTATGGCTACACCTTC CASSFRVNYGYTF
NA 15 TRBJ2-7 TRBV10-1 TRBD1 TGCGCCAGCAGTGACTCCGGGACAGGTACCTACGAGCAGTACTTC CASSDSGTGTYEQYF
NA 17 TRBJ2-4 TRBV4-3 NA TGCGCCAGCAGCCAAGATCCAGGAGGGGGAGCCAAAAACATTCAGTACTTC CASSQDPGGGAKNIQYF
NA 17 TRBJ2-1 TRBV11-3 NA TGTGCCAGCAGCTCGTCCGCGGGAAATCCTATTAGCAATGAGCAGTTCTTC CASSSSAGNPISNEQFF
NA 15 TRBJ1-5 TRBV7-8 NA TGTGCCAGCAGCCCTGGAGCCGCGGGCAATCAGCCCCAGCATTTT CASSPGAAGNQPQHF
NA 14 TRBJ2-3 TRBV18 NA TGTGCCAGCTCATCTTCCCCCTATACAGATACGCAGTATTTT CASSSSPYTDTQYF
NA 17 TRBJ1-5 TRBV27 NA TGTGCCAGCAGTTTAAGTTCGGGGGGCGCGGGCAATCAGCCCCAGCATTTT CASSLSSGGAGNQPQHF
NA 13 TRBJ1-1 TRBV30 NA TGTGCCTGGAGTGTACGAGAGAACACTGAAGCTTTCTTT CAWSVRENTEAFF
once 14 TRBJ1-5 TRBV6-1 NA TGTGCCAGCAGTGAACTCCAAGTCAATCAGCCCCAGCATTTT CASSELQVNQPQHF
few 16 TRBJ1-5 TRBV5-1 TRBD1 TGCGCCAGCAGCTTGGATGGGACAGGGGGAAATCAGCCCCAGCATTTT CASSLDGTGGNQPQHF
NA 15 TRBJ2-2 TRBV5-1 NA TGCGCCAGCAGCCGTGAGGCGACGAACACCGGGGAGCTGTTTTTT CASSREATNTGELFF
NA 16 TRBJ1-3 TRBV7-2 NA TGTGCCAGCACCAACGGGCCTCCAAGCTCTGGAAACACCATATATTTT CASTNGPPSSGNTIYF
NA 16 TRBJ2-3 TRBV7-9 NA TGTGCCAGCAGCGTCAGACAGTCACCTAGCACAGATACGCAGTATTTT CASSVRQSPSTDTQYF
NA 13 TRBJ1-1 TRBV11-1 NA TGTGCCAGCAGCCCAACCCCGAGGGATGAAGCTTTCTTT CASSPTPRDEAFF
NA 16 TRBJ1-3 TRBV7-2 NA TGTGCCAGCAGCCCGGGTTGGACAGTCTCTGGAAACACCATATATTTT CASSPGWTVSGNTIYF
NA 12 TRBJ2-7 TRBV5-1 NA TGCGCCAGCAGCTCCGGAATTGCCGAGCAGTACTTC CASSSGIAEQYF
NA 15 TRBJ2-5 TRBV5-4 TRBD1 TGTGCCAGCAGCTCCGACAGGGGTGTAAGAGAGACCCAGTACTTC CASSSDRGVRETQYF
NA 13 TRBJ2-1 TRBV2 NA TGTGCCAGCTCGCCAGGGGTCTACAATGAGCAGTTCTTC CASSPGVYNEQFF
NA 14 TRBJ1-5 TRBV10-2 NA TGCGCCTCCCAGGTTGGGGTTGGCAATCAGCCCCAGCATTTT CASQVGVGNQPQHF
NA 14 TRBJ2-1 TRBV28 TRBD2 TGTGCCAGCAGTTCCTACGGACTAGCCTATGAGCAGTTCTTC CASSSYGLAYEQFF
NA 16 TRBJ2-1 TRBV7-6 TRBD2 TGTGCCAGCAGCTTGGCGGGAGCATGGACCTACAATGAGCAGTTCTTC CASSLAGAWTYNEQFF
NA 17 TRBJ2-2 TRBV11-2 TRBD2 TGTGCCAGCAGCTTTCGGGGGGGTCGTCTTACGTACCTGGAGCTGTTTTTT CASSFRGGRLTYLELFF
NA 14 TRBJ2-1 TRBV6-5 TRBD2 TGTGCCAGCAGCAGGACTAGCGGGAGGGATGAGCAGTTCTTC CASSRTSGRDEQFF
few 15 TRBJ2-7 TRBV5-1 TRBD2 TGCGCCACCACGCGGGAGACTAGCGGTGTTGGGGAGCAGTACTTC CATTRETSGVGEQYF
NA 12 TRBJ1-1 TRBV28 NA TGTGCCAGCAGTTTATATGGGCGAGTAGCTTTCTTT CASSLYGRVAFF
NA 14 TRBJ2-7 TRBV19 TRBD2 TGTGCCACCCGATTTCAAGCGGGAGTGTACGAGCAGTACTTC CATRFQAGVYEQYF
once 14 TRBJ1-3 TRBV28 NA TGTGCCAGCAGTTTAGGTGGTTCTGGAAACACCATATATTTT CASSLGGSGNTIYF
NA 11 TRBJ2-5 TRBV2 TRBD1 TGTGCCAGCAGTGTGGACAGGGGGGAGTACTTC CASSVDRGEYF
NA 14 TRBJ2-7 TRBV6-6 TRBD1 TGTGCCAGCAGTGAGACAGGGATAGTCTACGAGCAGTACTTC CASSETGIVYEQYF
NA 13 TRBJ1-1 TRBV19 TRBD1 TGTGCCAGTAGTATAGTGGCAGGGGGTGAAGCTTTCTTT CASSIVAGGEAFF
NA 13 TRBJ1-5 TRBV6-1 NA TGTGCCAGCAGTGTGGGTGCGAATCAGCCCCAGCATTTT CASSVGANQPQHF
NA 15 TRBJ1-4 TRBV25-1 NA TGTGCCAGCAGTGCTTCGACAAGGTCTAATGAAAAACTGTTTTTT CASSASTRSNEKLFF
NA 11 TRBJ1-2 TRBV5-6 NA TGTGCCAGCACCTCTAAGGGTGGCTACACCTTC CASTSKGGYTF
NA 17 TRBJ1-3 TRBV28 TRBD1 TGTGCCAGCAGTTTACCGGGACAGATGCTCTCTGGAAACACCATATATTTT CASSLPGQMLSGNTIYF
once 15 TRBJ1-4 TRBV6-5 NA TGTGCCAGCAGTTACGGGACACCAACTAATGAAAAACTGTTTTTT CASSYGTPTNEKLFF
NA 16 TRBJ1-6 TRBV6-5 NA TGTGCCAGCAGTTACTCGGCGGGAGGAGGGGATTCACCCCTCCACTTT CASSYSAGGGDSPLHF
once 14 TRBJ2-7 TRBV5-1 TRBD2 TGCGCCAGCAGCTCCACTAGCGGAACCTACGAGCAGTACTTC CASSSTSGTYEQYF
NA 13 TRBJ1-2 TRBV6-6 NA TGTGCCAGCACACCCGACAGGTTCTATGGCTACACCTTC CASTPDRFYGYTF
NA 14 TRBJ1-2 TRBV28 NA TGTGCCAGCAGTTTCGACAGCTCGCACTATGGCTACACCTTC CASSFDSSHYGYTF
NA 15 TRBJ2-7 TRBV7-7 TRBD2 TGTGCTAGCAGCGAGAGCGGGGGGCCCTTCCGCGAGCAGTACTTC CASSESGGPFREQYF
NA 15 TRBJ2-1 TRBV11-2 TRBD2 TGTGCCAGCAGCCGCTCCACCGGGACTAGCGGGACCCCCCTCTTC CASSRSTGTSGTPLF
once 15 TRBJ2-2 TRBV6-5 NA TGTGCCAGCAGTTACGGTCAGGGGAACACCGGGGAGCTGTTTTTT CASSYGQGNTGELFF